This TCR beta chain was obtained from a study of cytomegalovirus exposure and HLA in healthy donors. Study details: Within the Caucasian-associated ancestry cluster were roughly 81% of the 300 to 450 genotyped donors. Study-wide points: It was in a later analysis that TCR association rates were seen to vary by HLA locus, highest for DRB1 and lowest for HLA-C. An analysis done earlier found most TCR beta V segments productive about 90% or about 30% of the time.

Details on this clone: Antigen unknown.

The V gene end was trimmed by 6 bases and the J gene end by 8 bases; junction bases not matched to a gene: 10. The CDR3 runs to 15 residues. In germline, CDR1 is SNHLY, CDR2 FYNNEI. PCR involved 60 Vbeta and 13 Jbeta primers. Some clones are missing from TCRdb's copy, which holds only in-frame ones; the method was immunoSEQ multiplex PCR. In the table there are fewer than 150,000 clones, 60% to 80% of which are singletons. Sample: PBMCs. This receptor was taken from a woman in her fifties or sixties in good health and CMV-seronegative. This chain links TRBV2 with TRBJ1-6, with 7 nucleotides matching TRBD1. CDR3 loop: CASRPRTGLDSPLHF. CDR3 nucleotides: TGTGCCAGCAGGCCGAGGACAGGTCTCGATTCACCCCTCCACTTT.